This T cell receptor (beta chain) was sequenced during a study of blood T cells in healthy people across ages. Broader study findings: Diversity estimates drawn from one million T cells were deemed underestimates. No one knew whether donors had CMV, which possibly confounded expanded clonotype changes.

Primers used in a second PCR of roughly 7 to 12 cycles were a sample-barcoded 5' primer and a J-beta primer mix. Per-sample output comprised a minimum of 3 million paired-end reads containing CDR3. TCRdb re-analysed the 5' RACE reads in MiXCR, keeping a single row per CDR3 protein. Among 600,000 or so distinct CDR3 sequences listed, approximately 30% were seen once. To note about this clonotype: What it binds is not known.

Every donor gave roughly 9.2 milliliters of peripheral blood. V lost 7 bases and J lost 3, with 15 bases in between. The CDR3 length is 14 residues. Sequencing used blood. The source of this sequence is an elderly woman in good health. The genes are TRBV12-3 or TRBV12-4 and TRBJ1-1; no reliable D call. CDR3 protein: CASTLDRGYTEAFF. CDR3 sequence (DNA): TGTGCCAGCACCCTAGATCGGGGTTACACTGAAGCTTTCTTT.